This is a list of T cell receptor beta chains from one sample in a study of CD8 T cells in ankylosing spondylitis. From the 5' RACE reads, TCRdb called clonotypes with MiXCR, one entry per CDR3 protein. The table records some 220,000 distinct CDR3 sequences, under 8.5% of them present only once. The sequenced sample consisted of blood, either unsorted or a sorted T cell fraction (not recorded which). The receptor source for this set is a female donor with ankylosing spondylitis or in good health (not recorded which). Both conserved end residues are part of each CDR3. Not every row has a clone size; where given, it reads once, few, many or a size class.

V	size	J	CDR3
TRBV28	many	TRBJ1-4	CASSQPAQRRYEKLFF
TRBV19	many	TRBJ1-5	CASSMGLPQQPQHF
TRBV7-8	.	TRBJ2-7	CASSRGAGLLDEQYF
TRBV9	.	TRBJ2-5	CASSWRRGAQETQYF
TRBV5-1	many	TRBJ1-1	CASSSQTVPAPTEAFF
TRBV20-1	many	TRBJ2-7	CSQQGGVLGYEQYF
TRBV7-9	many	TRBJ2-3	CASSLAGATDTQYF
TRBV7-2	.	TRBJ2-2	CASTPGPYTGELFF
TRBV7-9	many	TRBJ2-3	CASSLARRSFQTDTQYF
TRBV11-2	many	TRBJ2-6	CASSLVMGGAGANVLTF
TRBV30	few	TRBJ2-1	CAWSNPGTGTREQFF
TRBV5-1	many	TRBJ2-4	CASSRGVAGPNIQYF
TRBV3-1	many	TRBJ2-1	CASSRGTSGNEQFF
TRBV27	many	TRBJ2-5	CASSPPTGETQYF
TRBV29-1	many	TRBJ2-5	CSVGVKETQYF
TRBV6-5	many	TRBJ2-1	CASSYSAGPYNEQFF
TRBV27	many	TRBJ1-2	CASSYGAAANYGYTF
TRBV29-1	many	TRBJ2-3	CSVEGLAGSSSTDTQYF
TRBV29-1	many	TRBJ1-2	CSVAADYGYTF
TRBV19	many	TRBJ2-7	CASSYGTTYEQYF
TRBV24-1	many	TRBJ2-1	CATSDLRSPRANEQFF
TRBV7-2	.	TRBJ1-5	CASSLGQVNQPQHF
TRBV4-2	.	TRBJ2-2	CASSPRGRTSNTGELFF
TRBV7-2	many	TRBJ2-3	CASSLAGLVADTQYF
TRBV6-2/TRBV6-3	.	TRBJ2-1	CASSHSRVVYNEQFF
TRBV13	.	TRBJ1-2	CASSLRGINYGYTF
TRBV5-6	many	TRBJ2-5	CASRLTGLETQYF
TRBV5-1	many	TRBJ2-1	CASSLLQVYNEQFF
TRBV21-1	many	TRBJ2-7	CASSKTDAYEQYF
TRBV13	.	TRBJ2-1	CASTPRPRGYGEQFF
TRBV7-2	many	TRBJ2-3	CASSLGVGPSSTDTQYF
TRBV4-2	.	TRBJ2-1	CASSLQGWTSGSHNEQFF
TRBV20-1	many	TRBJ2-3	CSAPSSADTQYF
TRBV7-6	many	TRBJ2-1	CASSLGPGGGEGEQFF
TRBV12-3/TRBV12-4	many	TRBJ2-1	CASSQARLAVFDEQFF
TRBV12-3/TRBV12-4	.	TRBJ1-4	CASTWGGPTSGLFF
TRBV18	many	TRBJ2-1	CASSTPAVDSREQFF
TRBV28	many	TRBJ2-5	CASSFNQRETQYF
TRBV7-9	many	TRBJ2-3	CASSPVRGGVADTQYF
TRBV30	many	TRBJ2-5	CAWSVRVRRRGETQYF
TRBV19	many	TRBJ2-5	CASSGSGTGDSETQYF
TRBV12-3/TRBV12-4	many	TRBJ1-3	CARPLRQGGRTSGNTIYF
TRBV6-5	many	TRBJ2-3	CASSYSRRAGDTQYF
TRBV2	few	TRBJ2-2	CASTRTSGYTGELFF
TRBV29-1	many	TRBJ1-1	CSAIYDRATEAFF
TRBV29-1	many	TRBJ1-1	CSVVGRGRITEAFF
TRBV2	.	TRBJ1-4	CAFCFLVIGQLELNEKLFF